This T cell receptor (beta chain) was found in a study of T-cell reconstitution after alpha-beta-depleted transplantation in children. Preparation of the TCRbeta library involved a method that used unique molecular identifiers. TCRdb analysed the PCR reads with MiXCR anew, one entry per CDR3 protein. The sample lists approximately 270,000 distinct CDR3 sequences, roughly 25% occurring once. Findings of the study overall: Alpha-beta T cells about two months after transplant reportedly derived from several hundred expanded graft clones. It was newly produced T cells that mostly accounted for T-cell counts and diversity one year after transplant.

Turning to this clonotype: Antigen specificity is unknown.

The clonotype originates from a female patient aged 2 to 10 who had a stem cell transplant for congenital amegakaryocytic thrombocytopenia, so the T cells may come from the graft donor. Specimen: PBMCs, mostly from graft donor cells, collected 360 days after TCRalphabeta/CD19-depleted stem cell transplant.

As DNA, the CDR3 is TGCAGCTCCGGAGGACGGATGAACACTGAAGCTTTCTTT. This translates into CSSGGRMNTEAFF. This chain joins TRBV29-1 and TRBJ1-1; D call uncertain. Germline CDR1 and CDR2: SQVTM and ANQGSEA. This CDR3 comprises 13 residues. The V and J ends lost 8 bases and 0 bases respectively, with 13 bases between them.